This T cell receptor (beta chain) was observed in a study of human T cells and chemical hapten exposure. Stated time point: patch test 2, 6 weeks after DPC sensitization. Documented treatment: therapeutic diphenylcyclopropenone sensitization with weekly scalp DPC. Researchers extracted total RNA from unfractionated whole blood. As regards this clonotype: The antigen is undetermined. A read error may explain this, as a much larger clone is one base away. The final CDR3 position lacks the conserved phenylalanine or tryptophan, pointing to a likely read error.

Unique molecular identifiers were linked by the library to individual cDNA molecules. TCRdb used MiXCR to reprocess the RACE reads, holding one entry per CDR3 protein. The data hold fewer than 80,000 distinct CDR3 sequences, with under 13% observed a single time. Germline lookup yields CDR1 MNHEY and CDR2 SMNVEV (reference sequence). Trimming removed 5 bases from V and 0 bases from J, with 13 bases in between. The CDR3 has 15 amino acids. Points from the study as a whole: It was expanded TCRs that formed significantly more large CDR3 similarity clusters than controls did. PT1 expanded TCR numbers rose with patch test score.

This material consisted of whole blood, taken in connection with sensitization to the hapten diphenylcyclopropenone (DPC). This sequence was found in a woman in her forties or fifties with alopecia areata. Some clones in this sample may be carry-over from other donors' samples. The chain couples TRBV27 to TRBJ1-1, with D unclear. The CDR3, as DNA: TGTGCCAGCAGTCCTAGACCCCTCATGAACACTGAAGCTTTCCTT. Encoded protein: CASSPRPLMNTEAFL.